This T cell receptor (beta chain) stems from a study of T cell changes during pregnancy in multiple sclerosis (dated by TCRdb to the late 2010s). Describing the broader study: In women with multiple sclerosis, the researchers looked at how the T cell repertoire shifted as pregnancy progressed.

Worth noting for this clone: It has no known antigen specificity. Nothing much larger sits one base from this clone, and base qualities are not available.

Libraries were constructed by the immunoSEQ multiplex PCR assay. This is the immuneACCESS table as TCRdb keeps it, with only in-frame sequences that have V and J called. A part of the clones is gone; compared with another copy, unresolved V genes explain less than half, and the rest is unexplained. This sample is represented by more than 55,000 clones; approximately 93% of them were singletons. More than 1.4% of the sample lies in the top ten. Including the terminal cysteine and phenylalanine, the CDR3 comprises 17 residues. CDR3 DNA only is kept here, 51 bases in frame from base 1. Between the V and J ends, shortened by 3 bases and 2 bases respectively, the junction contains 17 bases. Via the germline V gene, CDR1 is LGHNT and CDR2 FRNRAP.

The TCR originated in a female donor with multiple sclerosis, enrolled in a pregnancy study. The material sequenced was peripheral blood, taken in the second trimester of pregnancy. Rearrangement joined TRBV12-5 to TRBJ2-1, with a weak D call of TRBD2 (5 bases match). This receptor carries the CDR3 CASGLLDQGSTYNEQFF. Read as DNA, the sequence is TGTGCTAGTGGTTTATTGGATCAAGGGAGTACCTACAATGAGCAGTTCTTC.